This T cell receptor beta chain was obtained from a study of blood T cell repertoires in COVID-19. About the study: Italy, Spain and the United States were the sources of the convalescent and acute COVID-19 samples. PBMCs, B-cell-depleted T cells, or T cells were the source of the cDNA or gDNA that made up the material.

Data came from immunoSEQ multiplex PCR; TCRdb stores just in-frame clones and leaves some out. Of roughly 450,000 clones detected, about nine tenths appear once; the ten largest clones hold around 0.6%. Enrollees, 18 to 89 years old, lived in roughly 24 US areas. Each recovered donor of Cohort 3 presented with two negative PCRs, clearance, or symptom resolution. Germline CDR1 and CDR2: MNHEY and SVGAGI. The CDR3 contains 14 residues. Trimming shortened V by 4 bases and J by 7 bases, and 14 bases separated the two germline ends. The sequence derives from a man aged 18-30 years who had recovered from COVID-19. The chain employs TRBV6-5 and TRBJ1-5; the D gene is possibly TRBD1 (5 bases). Sequences were obtained from PBMCs or T cells enriched from blood (not recorded which). CDR3 nucleotide sequence: TGTGCCAGCAGTTCCAAGTCGACAGCACAGCCCCAGCATTTT. It translates to CASSSKSTAQPQHF.